The 11 T cell receptor beta chains below all came from one sample that was sequenced in a study of cytomegalovirus exposure and HLA in healthy donors. PCR was performed using 60 Vbeta and 13 Jbeta primers. This table comes from immunoSEQ multiplex PCR, and its TCRdb copy is limited to in-frame clones, with some not included. The data contain some 150,000 clones, approximately 79% of them singletons. Sequenced sample: PBMCs. Source of these receptors: a man aged 18 to 30 in good health and CMV-seropositive.

The chain combines TRBV19 with TRBJ1-5; D is uncertain. Trimming pared 0 bases from V and 5 bases from J, leaving 14 bases between. Germline V gene lookup returns CDR1 LNHDA and CDR2 SQIVND (reference sequence). The CDR3 is 16 amino acids. Here the CDR3 reads CASSIDWGATDQPQHF. In DNA form, the CDR3 reads TGTGCCAGTAGTATAGATTGGGGAGCTACCGATCAGCCCCAGCATTTT.

This clone was seen only once. This chain links TRBV29-1 with TRBJ2-1, with a weak D call TRBD2 (5 bases). Trimming removed 5 bases from V and 9 bases from J, with 11 bases in between. Per the germline V gene, CDR1 is SQVTM and CDR2 is ANQGSEA. CDR3 length: 11 amino acids. CDR3 in amino acids: CSVKRAAEQFF. The CDR3 region has the DNA TGCAGCGTTAAAAGAGCGGCTGAGCAGTTCTTC.

This clone was counted only a few times. The rearrangement uses TRBV11-2 and TRBJ2-7, with D perhaps matching TRBD1 (5 bases). The V and J ends lost 8 bases and 5 bases respectively, with 7 bases between them. CDR3 size: 10 residues. The germline gives CDR1 SGHAT, CDR2 FQNNGV. CDR3 in DNA: TGTGCCAGCGGACATAACGAGCAGTACTTC. Residues: CASGHNEQYF.

V usage is TRBV5-5 and J usage is TRBJ1-5; 12 bases fit TRBD1. Germline V gene data show CDR1 as SGHKS and CDR2 as YYEKEE (reference sequence). V trimming: 0 bases; J trimming: 9 bases; junction bases outside the gene matches: 7. The CDR3 is 16 residues long. In DNA, the CDR3 is TGTGCCAGCAGCTTGGATGGGACAGGGGGCCTATGGCCCCAGCATTTT. Protein: CASSLDGTGGLWPQHF.

The chain is built from TRBV7-9 and TRBJ2-7, with a possible D match to TRBD1 (6 bases). CDR1 is SEHNR and CDR2 is FQNEAQ in the germline V gene (reference sequence). This CDR3 comprises 17 residues. The V and J ends lost 4 bases and 4 bases respectively, with 23 bases between them. The CDR3: CASSSDTQGHPPYEQYF. The DNA of the CDR3 is TGTGCCAGCAGCTCCGACACTCAGGGACATCCCCCTTACGAGCAGTACTTC.

The chain is built from TRBV5-8 and TRBJ2-7, with a weak D call TRBD2 (5 bases). Germline V CDR1 and CDR2: SGHTS, YDEGEE. V gave up 2 bases and J gave up 6 bases, with 12 bases separating them. The CDR3 runs to 13 residues. The CDR3 sequence is CASSFSEGAEQYF. Written as DNA, the CDR3 is TGTGCCAGCAGCTTCTCCGAGGGCGCCGAGCAGTACTTC.

The genes are TRBV7-3 and TRBJ2-5; 13 bases map to TRBD2. Germline V gives CDR1 SGHTA, CDR2 FQGTGA. V was clipped by 1 base and J by 2 bases; unmatched bases: 7. This CDR3 comprises 18 residues. The CDR3 region is CASSLKGAGLAGQETQYF. As DNA, the CDR3 is TGTGCCAGCAGCTTAAAGGGGGCGGGACTAGCGGGACAAGAGACCCAGTACTTC. Full variable domain (remainder filled in from reference TRBV7-3 and TRBJ2-5): GAGVSQTPSNKVTEKGKYVELRCDPISGHTALYWYRQSLGQGPEFLIYFQGTGAADDSGLPNDRFFAVRPEGSVSTLKIQRTERGDSAVYLCASSLKGAGLAGQETQYFGPGTRLLVL.

This CDR3 reads CASSFPWGTQYF. CDR3 bases: TGTGCCAGCAGCTTCCCCTGGGGCACGCAGTATTTT. The chain combines TRBV5-6 with TRBJ2-3, with D tentatively TRBD1 (5 bases). CDR1 and CDR2 from the germline V gene are SGHDT and YYEEEE. This CDR3 is built from 12 residues. Trimming took off 2 bases at V and 9 bases at J, with 10 bases between the two ends.

The CDR3 region has the DNA TGTGCCAGCAGCTTGCCATCAGGGCATGGCTACACCTTC. This gives the protein CASSLPSGHGYTF. This chain links TRBV5-4 with TRBJ1-2; weak D call: TRBD1 (5 bases). Between the trimmed V and J ends, which lost 1 base and 6 bases, there was a span of 10 bases. The CDR3 consists of 13 residues. In germline, CDR1 is SGHNT, CDR2 YYREEE (reference sequence).

This clone was recorded a few times. V and J are TRBV19 and TRBJ2-5; 7 bases are a match to TRBD2. Germline-derived CDR1 and CDR2 are LNHDA and SQIVND (reference sequence). V shed 4 bases, J shed 5 bases, and the junction held 10 bases outside the gene matches. This CDR3 spans 15 amino acids. The CDR3 DNA follows: TGTGCCAGTAGTACCTCTAGCGGCTGGGGGGAGACCCAGTACTTC. This sequence encodes CASSTSSGWGETQYF.

V is TRBV7-9 and J is TRBJ1-4; maybe TRBD1 (5 bases). V lost 5 bases and J 8 bases, leaving 12 bases between the germline ends. The CDR3 loop spans 13 amino acids. From germline, CDR1 is SEHNR and CDR2 FQNEAQ (reference sequence). The CDR3 DNA is TGTGCCAGCAGCCTAATGGAGGGGGAAAAACTGTTTTTT. It yields the protein CASSLMEGEKLFF.